This T cell receptor beta chain appears in the sequencing data of a study of T cell responses to AZD1222 COVID-19 vaccine. The study, taken as a whole, reports: Clonal diversity was possibly underestimated; the donors were predominantly white British and more often female. Targeting of unmutated variant regions was reportedly seen in nearly half of spike-specific TCRs.

This CDR3 comprises 15 residues. Trimming cost V 5 bases and J 0 bases, with 14 bases left between them. Germline loops: CDR1 SGHAT, CDR2 FQNNGV. Using immunoSEQ multiplex PCR, the repertoire was profiled, and TCRdb retains in-frame clones only, with some absent. This sample carries approximately 50,000 clones, approximately 89% of them seen once, and the ten largest clones take roughly 14%. A note on this clone: As yet, its antigen is unknown.

The source is an adult in good health. The sequencing here drew on peripheral blood, taken on day 0 of AZD1222 vaccination. The chain is built from TRBV11-2 and TRBJ2-7; the D gene is possibly TRBD2 (6 bases). The CDR3 DNA reads TGTGCCAGCAGCACTCTCTCCGGGGGCTCCTACGAGCAGTACTTC. Translated, it gives CASSTLSGGSYEQYF.